A single sample is the source of the 29 T cell receptor beta chains below, sequenced in a study of cytomegalovirus exposure and HLA in healthy donors. PCR used 60 Vbeta primers and 13 Jbeta primers. This table comes from immunoSEQ multiplex PCR, and its TCRdb copy is limited to in-frame clones, with some not included. In the table there are 85,000 to 100,000 clones, roughly 73% of which are singletons. The sample consisted of PBMCs. These receptors were taken from a middle-aged woman in good health and CMV-seronegative.

This chain uses TRBV5-1 with TRBJ2-4; TRBD2 agrees at 14 bases. CDR3 length equals 19 residues. CDR1 and CDR2 (germline): SGHRS, YFSETQ. Trimming removed 0 bases from V and 0 bases from J; junction bases left unmatched: 5. CDR3 amino acids: CASSLGTSGGPLAKNIQYF. In DNA form, the CDR3 reads TGCGCCAGCAGCTTGGGGACTAGCGGGGGGCCCCTAGCCAAAAACATTCAGTACTTC.

The chain joins TRBV2 to TRBJ2-6; 10 bases match TRBD1. Germline V lookup: CDR1 SNHLY, CDR2 FYNNEI. V lost 9 bases, J lost 2 bases, and 10 bases stayed unmatched. This CDR3 comprises 17 residues. CDR3 bases: TGTGCCAGTAAGCCGGGACAGGGGATAGCTGGGGCCAACGTCCTGACTTTC. This translates into CASKPGQGIAGANVLTF.

The CDR3 is CASIRTGGYGYTF. Here the CDR3 DNA reads TGTGCCAGTATCAGGACAGGGGGCTACGGCTACACCTTC. The rearrangement uses TRBV19 and TRBJ1-2; TRBD1 agrees at 11 bases. Germline CDR1 LNHDA, CDR2 SQIVND (reference sequence). The ends lost 7 bases at V and 8 bases at J; junction bases unmatched: 6. This CDR3 comprises 13 residues.

The CDR3 DNA follows: TGTGCCTACCGACCCGGGGGCACTGAAGCTTTCTTT. It codes for CAYRPGGTEAFF. This sequence joins TRBV30 and TRBJ1-1, with D possibly matching TRBD1 (5 bases). Trimming removed 7 bases from V and 4 bases from J, with 13 bases in between. CDR1 GTSNPN and CDR2 SVGIG come from the germline V gene (reference sequence). CDR3 size: 12 residues.

This clone was picked up one time. The chain carries TRBV15 and TRBJ2-7, with 11 nucleotides matching TRBD1. Germline V gene sequence: CDR1 LNHNV, CDR2 YYDKDF (reference sequence). The CDR3 sequence is 14 residues long. The V and J ends lost 3 bases and 9 bases, in that order; junction bases with no gene match: 7. This CDR3 reads CATSRLDRGRWQYF. In DNA form, the CDR3 reads TGTGCCACCAGCAGGCTGGACAGGGGGCGCTGGCAGTACTTC. Drawing the rest from reference TRBV15 and TRBJ2-7, the complete variable domain is DAMVIQNPRYQVTQFGKPVTLSCSQTLNHNVMYWYQQKSSQAPKLLFHYYDKDFNNEADTPDNFQSRRPNTSFCFLDIRSPGLGDTAMYLCATSRLDRGRWQYFGPGTRLTVT.

In its sample, this clone was seen once. The V gene is TRBV4-2, the J gene TRBJ2-5; possible D gene TRBD1, 5 bases. Germline V gene sequence: CDR1 LGHNA, CDR2 YNFKEQ. The V gene lost 0 bases and the J gene lost 1 base, with 12 bases spanning the gap. The CDR3 length is 16 residues. The CDR3 sequence is CASSQDPLRAQETQYF. The CDR3 region has the DNA TGTGCCAGCAGCCAAGATCCCCTCAGGGCCCAAGAGACCCAGTACTTC.

Regarding this clone: One end of the junction varies from germline; a read error may be responsible. CDR3 sequence reads: CASSLGRGFDGYPF. CDR3 in DNA: TGTGCCAGCAGCTTGGGTAGGGGGTTTGATGGCTACCCCTTC. J is TRBJ1-2 and V is TRBV5-6, with D possibly TRBD1 on 6 matching bases. The CDR3 totals 14 residues. Germline values: CDR1 SGHDT, CDR2 YYEEEE.

This chain connects TRBV5-5 to TRBJ1-1; TRBD1 is a possible D gene (6 bases). CDR1 and CDR2 from the germline V gene are SGHKS and YYEKEE (reference sequence). V shed 4 bases and J shed 1 base, with 11 bases lying between them. The CDR3 totals 14 residues. Here the CDR3 DNA reads TGTGCCAGCAGCACAAGGACAGAGAACACTGAAGCTTTCTTT. As protein: CASSTRTENTEAFF.

The chain has TRBV7-2 and TRBJ1-2, with a tentative D call TRBD1 (5 bases). Trimming took off 3 bases at V and 0 bases at J, with 11 bases between the two ends. The CDR3 runs 15 residues. Germline assignment: CDR1 SGHTA and CDR2 FQGNSA. The DNA for the CDR3 is TGTGCCAGCAGCTTCCGCGACAGTACTAACTATGGCTACACCTTC. Translation gives CASSFRDSTNYGYTF.

The chain employs TRBV7-6 and TRBJ2-3; possibly TRBD1 for D (6 bases). This CDR3 is 15 amino acids long. Germline V gene data show CDR1 as SGHVS and CDR2 as FNYEAQ. Trimming removed 4 bases from V and 6 bases from J, with 17 bases in between. CDR3 sequence (DNA): TGTGCCAGCAGCTCTCCCTCGGGACAAATCGATACGCAGTATTTT. Its protein is CASSSPSGQIDTQYF.

The genes are TRBV7-2 and TRBJ1-1; no definite D call. V lost 5 bases and J 8 bases, leaving 15 bases between the germline ends. This CDR3 comprises 13 residues. The germline CDR1 and CDR2 sequences are SGHTA and FQGNSA. The CDR3 DNA is TGTGCCAGCAGCCCTCGACACGCGGGCGAAGCTTTCTTT. Its protein is CASSPRHAGEAFF. Supplemented by reference TRBV7-2 and TRBJ1-1, the full variable domain reads GAGVSQSPSNKVTEKGKDVELRCDPISGHTALYWYRQSLGQGLEFLIYFQGNSAPDKSGLPSDRFSAERTGGSVSTLTIQRTQQEDSAVYLCASSPRHAGEAFFGQGTRLTVV.

The chain joins TRBV5-1 to TRBJ2-7; weak D call: TRBD1 (6 bases). The CDR3 is made up of 13 amino acids. V lost 0 bases to trimming and J lost 5 bases, with 9 bases between them. Germline V lookup: CDR1 SGHRS, CDR2 YFSETQ. CDR3 DNA: TGCGCCAGCAGCTTGGGGGACATCGACGAGCAGTACTTC. Its translation: CASSLGDIDEQYF.

V usage is TRBV30 and J usage is TRBJ1-1, with D maybe TRBD1 (5 bases). The V and J ends lost 5 bases and 6 bases respectively, with 10 bases between them. Germline values: CDR1 GTSNPN, CDR2 SVGIG (reference sequence). The CDR3 extends over 11 amino acids. CDR3 nucleotides: TGTGCCTGGGGGGGGATCGCTGAAGCTTTCTTT. This translates into CAWGGIAEAFF.

This clone has only a few counts. The chain links TRBV7-9 to TRBJ1-1; 7 bases map to TRBD1. The CDR3 runs 16 residues. V lost 1 base, J lost 1 base, and 6 bases stayed unmatched. Germline loops: CDR1 SEHNR, CDR2 FQNEAQ (reference sequence). The CDR3 bases are TGTGCCAGCAGCTTAGTAGGCGGGACAGAGAACACTGAAGCTTTCTTT. This encodes CASSLVGGTENTEAFF.

The gene calls are TRBV28 and TRBJ1-1; D is unresolved. V gave up 4 bases and J gave up 1 base, with 19 bases separating them. The length of the CDR3 is 17 residues. The V gene's germline CDR1 is MDHEN and CDR2 SYDVKM. As DNA, the CDR3 is TGTGCCAGCAGTTCAGCAGGACGGGGTGCTGGGAACACTGAAGCTTTCTTT. This translates into CASSSAGRGAGNTEAFF.

The V gene is TRBV6-1, the J gene TRBJ1-3, with 7 nucleotides matching TRBD1. This CDR3 has 14 amino acids. Germline CDR1 MNHNS, CDR2 SASEGT. V lost 2 bases to trimming and J lost 3 bases; unmatched junction nucleotides: 1. The CDR3 spells CASSEQGDGNTIYF. CDR3 nucleotide sequence: TGTGCCAGCAGTGAACAGGGGGATGGAAACACCATATATTTT.

Only a few counts were recorded for this clone. The chain carries TRBV7-8 and TRBJ2-1; 8 bases line up with TRBD1. CDR1 is SGHVS, CDR2 FQNEAQ, per germline. The CDR3 runs to 15 residues. Trimming removed 5 bases from V and 4 bases from J; junction bases left unmatched: 7. The CDR3 nucleotides read TGTGCCAGCAGCCTAGGACAGGGACAATACAATGAGCAGTTCTTC. Its protein is CASSLGQGQYNEQFF.

About this clone itself: An end of the junction differs from the germline gene, which may be a read error. V gene TRBV29-1 combines with J gene TRBJ1-2, with D possibly being TRBD1 (6 bases). Per the germline V gene, CDR1 is SQVTM and CDR2 is ANQGSEA. The CDR3 length is 13 residues. CDR3: CSVEGQGMSGYPF. CDR3 in DNA: TGCAGCGTTGAGGGTCAGGGGATGAGTGGCTACCCCTTC.

This rearrangement joins TRBV19 to TRBJ1-1; TRBD1 matches 7 bases. The CDR3 consists of 16 residues. V trimming: 3 bases; J trimming: 4 bases; junction bases outside the gene matches: 11. Germline assignment: CDR1 LNHDA and CDR2 SQIVND (reference sequence). DNA for the CDR3: TGTGCCAGTAGTATCAGGAGACAGGGTCTAAGCACTGAAGCTTTCTTT. Translated: CASSIRRQGLSTEAFF.

The rearrangement joins TRBV7-3 to TRBJ2-3; possibly TRBD1 for D (8 bases). CDR1 is SGHTA and CDR2 is FQGTGA in the germline V gene. V was shortened by 2 bases and J by 4 bases, with 22 bases between the two germline ends. This CDR3 is 18 amino acids long. The CDR3 sequence is CASSLRRAGGAGADTQYF. The DNA for the CDR3 is TGTGCCAGCAGCTTACGTAGGGCAGGGGGCGCGGGGGCAGATACGCAGTATTTT.

This clone came up once. The rearrangement links TRBV9 to TRBJ2-3, with D perhaps TRBD2 (7 bases). Trimming removed 1 base at V and 3 bases at J, with 12 bases between. The CDR3 contains 15 residues. The germline V gene encodes CDR1 SGDLS and CDR2 YYNGEE. Written as DNA, the CDR3 is TGTGCCAGCAGCGTAACCGGGGGGCCAACAGATACGCAGTATTTT. Translating gives CASSVTGGPTDTQYF.

The J gene is TRBJ1-5, the V gene TRBV6-4; 9 positions match TRBD1. The CDR3 is made up of 14 amino acids. The ends lost 6 bases at V and 6 bases at J; junction bases unmatched: 6. Per germline, CDR1 MRHNA and CDR2 SNTAGT. CDR3 sequence (DNA): TGTGCCAGCAGCCCCGGGACAGGGATTCAGCCCCAGCATTTT. Translation gives CASSPGTGIQPQHF.

The chain uses TRBV30 and TRBJ2-3, with 9 bases lining up with TRBD2. The CDR3 is 16 residues long. Germline CDR1 and CDR2: GTSNPN and SVGIG (reference sequence). V lost 3 bases to trimming and J lost 6 bases; unmatched junction nucleotides: 13. DNA of the CDR3: TGTGCCTGGAGCTCTGGGGTAGCGGGGGTAGCGGATACGCAGTATTTT. Encoded protein: CAWSSGVAGVADTQYF.

The chain links TRBV29-1 to TRBJ2-7; a possible D gene is TRBD1 (5 bases). This CDR3 has 13 residues. The germline V and J ends were trimmed by 6 bases and 4 bases, with 16 bases remaining between them. Germline CDR1 and CDR2: SQVTM and ANQGSEA. The CDR3 nucleotides are TGCAGCGTGGACGCAGGGAATCGGTACGAGCAGTACTTC. Protein product: CSVDAGNRYEQYF.

The chain carries TRBV6-6 and TRBJ2-3; D is ambiguous. V lost 6 bases to trimming and J lost 4 bases, with 5 bases between them. The CDR3 is made up of 11 amino acids. Looked up from germline, CDR1 is MNHNY and CDR2 is SVGAGI (reference sequence). CDR3 sequence: CASSTSDTQYF. As DNA, the CDR3 is TGTGCCAGCAGCACTTCAGATACGCAGTATTTT.

The chain uses TRBV5-6 and TRBJ2-7; TRBD1 might be the D (5 bases). V was shortened by 2 bases and J by 5 bases, with 11 bases between the two germline ends. CDR3 size: 13 residues. Germline assignment: CDR1 SGHDT and CDR2 YYEEEE. The CDR3: CASSFNFRDEQYF. In DNA, the CDR3 is TGTGCCAGCAGCTTTAACTTCAGGGACGAGCAGTACTTC.

The chain carries TRBV6-5 and TRBJ1-6; D perhaps matches TRBD1 (6 bases). V was clipped by 5 bases and J by 5 bases, with 13 bases between them. CDR1 is MNHEY, CDR2 SVGAGI, per germline. The CDR3 is 15 residues long. This chain's CDR3 is CASSGPGHNNSPLHF. The DNA of the CDR3 is TGTGCCAGCAGTGGACCGGGACATAATAATTCACCCCTCCACTTT.

The chain uses TRBV25-1 and TRBJ1-5; TRBD1 might be the D (6 bases). The CDR3 is made up of 14 amino acids. Per germline, CDR1 MGHDK and CDR2 SYGVNS. V lost 2 bases, J lost 6 bases, and 11 bases lay in between. CDR3: CASSETGWRQPQHF. The CDR3 nucleotides read TGTGCCAGCAGTGAAACAGGGTGGCGTCAGCCCCAGCATTTT.

The chain combines TRBV5-5 with TRBJ2-7, with TRBD1 matching over 8 bases. J lost 0 bases, V lost 5 bases, and 7 bases had no gene match. The CDR3 contains 15 residues. Germline loops: CDR1 SGHKS, CDR2 YYEKEE (reference sequence). The CDR3, as DNA: TGTGCCAGCAGAAAGCCGGGACAGGCCTCCTACGAGCAGTACTTC. As protein: CASRKPGQASYEQYF.